These T cell receptor beta chains were read from a single sample in a study of blood T cells in healthy people across ages. Each CDR3 protein is one row after TCRdb ran MiXCR on the 5' RACE reads. This table has about 1.4 million distinct CDR3 sequences, roughly 64% appearing once. Sequenced sample: blood. The receptors were sampled from a man aged 18-30 years in good health. The CDR3 runs from the conserved cysteine through the conserved F or W. A D gene is named only where the DNA matches it firmly. Size tells how often a clone was seen (once, few, many) or the class of an expanded clone, and some rows leave it out.

d_gene	abundance	j_gene	v_gene	CDR3aa	CDR3nt
.	.	TRBJ1-2	TRBV14	CASSQEGYYGYTF	TGTGCCAGCAGCCAAGAAGGGTACTATGGCTACACCTTC
.	few	TRBJ2-2	TRBV27	CASSRAGELFF	TGTGCCAGCAGTCGGGCCGGGGAGCTGTTTTTT
.	.	TRBJ2-5	TRBV7-9	CASSPQEGPTVETQYF	TGTGCCAGCAGCCCCCAGGAGGGACCTACGGTAGAGACCCAGTACTTC
.	.	TRBJ2-7	TRBV3-1	CASSPSLGPSYEQYF	TGTGCCAGCAGCCCGTCCCTCGGGCCGTCCTACGAGCAGTACTTC
TRBD2	.	TRBJ2-7	TRBV20-1	CSARVRGLAGLWSYEQYF	TGCAGTGCTAGAGTTCGGGGACTAGCGGGATTGTGGTCCTACGAGCAGTACTTC
.	few	TRBJ2-3	TRBV6-5	CASTRGLRSDTQYF	TGTGCCAGTACCCGGGGCTTGAGGTCAGATACGCAGTATTTT
.	.	TRBJ1-5	TRBV19	CASSTRGYGQPQHF	TGCGCCAGTAGTACCAGGGGTTACGGCCAGCCCCAGCATTTT
TRBD2	few	TRBJ2-2	TRBV6-1	CASSPAFWLAGANTGELFF	TGTGCCAGCAGTCCAGCCTTCTGGCTAGCGGGGGCCAACACCGGGGAGCTGTTTTTT
.	.	TRBJ1-1	TRBV7-2	CASSLRQAFNTEAFF	TGTGCCAGCAGCCTGCGACAGGCTTTTAACACTGAAGCTTTCTTT
.	.	TRBJ2-3	TRBV24-1	CATSDLGGERATDTQYF	TGTGCCACCAGTGATTTGGGCGGCGAGCGGGCCACAGATACGCAGTATTTT
.	few	TRBJ2-7	TRBV7-2	CASGYSGGGDEQYF	TGTGCCAGCGGATATTCCGGTGGAGGGGATGAGCAGTACTTC
TRBD1	few	TRBJ1-2	TRBV5-1	CASSFEGAADYGYTF	TGCGCCAGCAGCTTCGAGGGGGCTGCGGACTATGGCTACACCTTC
.	few	TRBJ2-3	TRBV28	CASTETQGDADTQYF	TGTGCCAGCACGGAGACCCAGGGCGACGCAGATACGCAGTATTTT